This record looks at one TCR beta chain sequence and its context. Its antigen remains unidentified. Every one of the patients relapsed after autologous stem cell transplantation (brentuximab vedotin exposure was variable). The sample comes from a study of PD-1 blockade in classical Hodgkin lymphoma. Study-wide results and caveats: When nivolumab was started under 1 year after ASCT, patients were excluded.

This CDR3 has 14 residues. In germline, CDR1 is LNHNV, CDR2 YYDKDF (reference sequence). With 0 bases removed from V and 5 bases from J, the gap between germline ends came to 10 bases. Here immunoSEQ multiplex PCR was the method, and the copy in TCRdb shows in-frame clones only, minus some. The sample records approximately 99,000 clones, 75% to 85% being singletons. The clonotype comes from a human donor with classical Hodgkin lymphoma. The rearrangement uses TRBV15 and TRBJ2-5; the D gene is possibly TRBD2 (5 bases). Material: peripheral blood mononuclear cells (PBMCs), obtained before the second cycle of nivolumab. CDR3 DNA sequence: TGTGCCACCAGCAGAGATCGGGGAACGGAGACCCAGTACTTC. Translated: CATSRDRGTETQYF.